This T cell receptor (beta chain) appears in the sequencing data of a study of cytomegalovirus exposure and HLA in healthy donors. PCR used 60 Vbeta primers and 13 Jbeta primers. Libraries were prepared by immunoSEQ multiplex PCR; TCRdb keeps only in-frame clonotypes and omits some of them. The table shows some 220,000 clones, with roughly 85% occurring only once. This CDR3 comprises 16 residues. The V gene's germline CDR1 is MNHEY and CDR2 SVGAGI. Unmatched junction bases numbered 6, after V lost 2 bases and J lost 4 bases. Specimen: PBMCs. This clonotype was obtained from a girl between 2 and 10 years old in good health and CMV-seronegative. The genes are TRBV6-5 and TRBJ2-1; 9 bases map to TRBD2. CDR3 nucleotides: TGTGCCAGCAGTTACCGGAGACTAGCGGCTTACAATGAGCAGTTCTTC. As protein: CASSYRRLAAYNEQFF.